This passage covers 7 T cell receptor beta chains from one sample sequenced in a study of CD8 T cells in Susac syndrome. Random hexamers primed reverse transcription of roughly 0.45 to 1 ug RNA. TCRdb fed the immunoSEQ multiplex PCR reads into MiXCR, producing one record per CDR3 protein. The sample has approximately 190,000 distinct CDR3 sequences; about 91% are singletons. The material sequenced was CD4+ T cells from PBMCs. The source is a human donor with Susac syndrome.

This rearrangement joins TRBV2 to TRBJ1-5; tentatively, D is TRBD1 (5 bases). In germline, CDR1 is SNHLY, CDR2 FYNNEI. Trimming removed 7 bases at V and 3 bases at J, with 19 bases between. The CDR3 runs 16 residues. The CDR3 nucleotides read TGTGCCAGCACTAGCCAGGGCGTGGGTAACAATCAGCCCCAGCATTTT. It encodes CASTSQGVGNNQPQHF.

The genes are TRBV20-1 and TRBJ1-5; D is ambiguous. Germline values: CDR1 DFQATT, CDR2 SNEGSKA (reference sequence). V was cut by 6 bases and J by 7 bases, with 7 bases left in between. The CDR3 loop spans 10 amino acids. The CDR3 DNA follows: TGCAGTGCCGGGAACCAGCCCCAGCATTTT. This translates into CSAGNQPQHF.

The chain is built from TRBV6-5 and TRBJ2-7; 14 nucleotides agree with TRBD2. The CDR3 is made up of 15 amino acids. Germline V CDR1 and CDR2: MNHEY, SVGAGI. V gave up 6 bases and J gave up 0 bases; unmatched junction bases: 1. The CDR3 DNA follows: TGTGCCAGCAGAGGGACTAGCGGGGGCTCCTACGAGCAGTACTTC. Residues: CASRGTSGGSYEQYF.

The chain links TRBV18 to TRBJ1-1, with unresolved D. The CDR3 has 14 amino acids. Trimming stripped 2 bases from V and 9 bases from J, with 16 bases between. Germline CDR1 KGHSH, CDR2 LQKENI. The CDR3 region is CASSPGGRSDKAFF. The CDR3 DNA is TGTGCCAGCTCACCAGGCGGACGGAGTGATAAAGCTTTCTTT.

This clonotype came up once. The genes are TRBV18 and TRBJ1-1; D gene unclear. Germline CDR1 reads KGHSH; CDR2 reads LQKENI. Trimming removed 6 bases at V and 5 bases at J, with 19 bases between. The CDR3 consists of 15 residues. CDR3 bases: TGTGCCAGCTCTGAAAACTCCCTCGGAGTGACTGAAGCTTTCTTT. Protein product: CASSENSLGVTEAFF.

V gene TRBV6-5 combines with J gene TRBJ2-4, with D tentatively TRBD1 or TRBD2 (5 bases each). The CDR3 has 13 amino acids. V was clipped by 0 bases and J by 13 bases, with 13 bases between them. Germline CDR1 reads MNHEY; CDR2 reads SVGAGI. This CDR3 reads CASSYSRGDRQYF. The CDR3 DNA reads as TGTGCCAGCAGTTACTCGAGGGGTGACCGGCAGTACTTC.

For the CDR3, the DNA is TGCGCCAGCAGCTGGGGGACTCTTCCCACAGATACGCAGTATTTT. Translating it yields CASSWGTLPTDTQYF. This chain links TRBV5-1 with TRBJ2-3, with D tentatively TRBD2 (6 bases). Trimming took 3 bases from V and 2 from J, leaving 13 bases between them. Germline V lookup: CDR1 SGHRS, CDR2 YFSETQ. The CDR3 contains 15 residues.